Below, one T cell receptor (beta chain) is given with its context. There are 14 residues in the CDR3. J gave up 4 bases and V 6 bases, and 6 bases lay outside the gene matches. Germline loops: CDR1 LNHDA, CDR2 SQIVND (reference sequence). Sequencing relied on a cDNA template that was reverse transcribed from extracted RNA. Using immunoSEQ multiplex PCR, the repertoire was profiled, and TCRdb retains in-frame clones only, with some absent. The sample records 70,000 or so clones, roughly 61% being singletons. This entry belongs to a study of CD8+ T cells in alopecia areata. The TCR was taken from a human donor with alopecia areata. Sequenced here: CD8+ T cells sorted from blood, sampled at week 0. The rearrangement joins TRBV19 to TRBJ2-7; 10 bases are a match to TRBD1. CDR3 nucleotides: TGTGCCAGTAGACCGGGACAGGGGATTTACGAGCAGTACTTC. Amino acid sequence: CASRPGQGIYEQYF.